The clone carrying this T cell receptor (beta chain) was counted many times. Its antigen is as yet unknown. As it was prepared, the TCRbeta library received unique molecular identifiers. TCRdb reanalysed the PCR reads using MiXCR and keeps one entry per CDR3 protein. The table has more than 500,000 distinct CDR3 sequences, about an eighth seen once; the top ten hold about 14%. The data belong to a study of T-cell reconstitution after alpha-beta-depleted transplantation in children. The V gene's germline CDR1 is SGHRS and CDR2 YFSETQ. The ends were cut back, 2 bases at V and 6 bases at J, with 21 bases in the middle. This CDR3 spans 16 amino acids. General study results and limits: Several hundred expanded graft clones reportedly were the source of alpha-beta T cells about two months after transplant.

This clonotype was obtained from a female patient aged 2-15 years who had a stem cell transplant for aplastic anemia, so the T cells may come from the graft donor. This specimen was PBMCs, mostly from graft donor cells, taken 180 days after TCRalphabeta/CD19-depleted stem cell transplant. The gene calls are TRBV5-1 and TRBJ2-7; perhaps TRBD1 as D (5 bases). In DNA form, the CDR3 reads TGCGCCAGCAGCTTCTTCCAGGAAGCCGGACACGGCGAGCAGTACTTC. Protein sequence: CASSFFQEAGHGEQYF.